This T cell receptor beta chain is from a study of blood T cell repertoires in COVID-19. Study information: Samples came from the United States, Italy and Spain, spanning acute and convalescent COVID-19. Nucleic acid was either cDNA or gDNA, and it came from T cells, B-cell-depleted T cells, or PBMCs.

Original processing notes: The assay estimated nucleated cells by amplifying reference gene primers. Here immunoSEQ multiplex PCR was the method, and the copy in TCRdb shows in-frame clones only, minus some. V, J and clone size are taken as reported in that table, and D and trimming were inferred from the DNA itself. The sample records under 150,000 clones, roughly 83% being singletons. The sample taken for sequencing was peripheral blood. The TCR sequence derives from a woman aged 80 or over with acute or convalescent COVID-19.

The CDR3: CASSLGTENNSPLHF. As DNA, the CDR3 is TGTGCCAGCTCACTAGGGACAGAGAATAATTCACCCCTCCACTTT. The V call is TRBV18, the J call TRBJ1-6, with 7 positions matching TRBD1. The CDR3 is made up of 15 amino acids. Germline V lookup: CDR1 KGHSH, CDR2 LQKENI. V gave up 4 bases and J gave up 5 bases; unmatched junction bases: 5.